This T cell receptor beta chain was sequenced for a study of response to subunit inactivated influenza vaccine. Whole-study results and caveats: After each seasonal influenza vaccination, few new T cells are recruited, the authors suggested.

One entry per CDR3 protein, called by TCRdb with MiXCR from the RT-PCR reads. The table shows about 540,000 distinct CDR3 sequences, with approximately 22% occurring only once. Concerning this clonotype itself: Its antigen is undetermined.

CDR1 and CDR2 (germline): MDHEN, SYDVKM. The ends were cut back, 1 base at V and 0 bases at J, with 18 bases in the middle. The CDR3 extends over 18 amino acids. This sample was shared with a second study, whose subject was T cells expressing NK-cell markers. Per that paper: Making the TCR beta cDNA relied on 5'RACE template switching with UMIs. Dominant NKG2C+ clonotypes accounted for about 1.0-8% of CD8+ T cells in about 6 donors. Expanded NKG2C+ T cell clones had unclear HCMV specificity.

This specimen consisted of CD4+ T cells sorted from PBMCs, obtained 11 to 12 days after vaccination. This clonotype originated in a man aged 50 to 59 who received an inactivated influenza vaccine. The gene calls are TRBV28 and TRBJ1-1; weak D call: TRBD1 (5 bases). CDR3 protein: CASSLSWGRTLMNTEAFF. For the CDR3, the DNA is TGTGCCAGCAGTTTATCGTGGGGACGGACACTCATGAACACTGAAGCTTTCTTT.